These 9 T cell receptor beta chains came from one sample sequenced in a study of blood T cell repertoires in COVID-19. Some clones are missing from TCRdb's copy, which holds only in-frame ones; the method was immunoSEQ multiplex PCR. The profile shows approximately 70,000 clones, more than 70% of them singletons. Sequenced input: peripheral blood. The receptors stem from a woman aged 60 to 75 with acute or convalescent COVID-19.

This clone has a single count. The V gene is TRBV9, the J gene TRBJ2-5, with 7 bases that match TRBD2. The CDR3 has 15 residues. V shed 4 bases and J 2 bases; nucleotides not matched to a gene: 8. Germline CDR1 SGDLS, CDR2 YYNGEE. As DNA, the CDR3 is TGTGCCAGCAGCTCCTCCGGGGGGTTTCAAGAGACCCAGTACTTC. Residues: CASSSSGGFQETQYF.

This rearrangement joins TRBV6-5 to TRBJ2-5; 8 nucleotides agree with TRBD1. The CDR3 sequence is 14 residues long. Germline V CDR1 and CDR2: MNHEY, SVGAGI. With 4 bases clipped from V and 5 bases from J, the junction kept 6 bases outside the gene matches. CDR3 coding DNA: TGTGCCAGCAGTTCCAGACAGGGGCTGGAGACCCAGTACTTC. Its protein is CASSSRQGLETQYF.

The chain links TRBV2 to TRBJ2-3; D might be TRBD2 (6 bases). Trimming cost V 6 bases and J 4 bases, with 17 bases left between them. CDR3 length: 15 residues. CDR1 and CDR2 (germline): SNHLY, FYNNEI. The CDR3 DNA sequence: TGTGCCAGCAGGGGAAACCCCGCGGGGCCAGATACGCAGTATTTT. This gives the protein CASRGNPAGPDTQYF.

V is TRBV11-2 and J is TRBJ2-7, with TRBD2 as a possible D gene (6 bases). The CDR3 runs 15 residues. Germline-derived CDR1 and CDR2 are SGHAT and FQNNGV. V was shortened by 3 bases and J by 7 bases, with 19 bases between the two germline ends. CDR3 coding DNA: TGTGCCAGCAGCTTTGGACCGGGGGACTTTTGGGAGCAGTACTTC. Its protein product is CASSFGPGDFWEQYF.

This clone was picked up a small number of times. This rearrangement joins TRBV19 to TRBJ2-7; TRBD1 matches 8 bases. The ends lost 3 bases at V and 1 base at J; junction bases unmatched: 5. CDR3 length: 15 amino acids. Germline CDR1 is LNHDA and CDR2 is SQIVND (reference sequence). The CDR3 spells CASSIATGVSYEQYF. For the CDR3, the DNA is TGTGCCAGTAGTATTGCGACAGGGGTTTCCTACGAGCAGTACTTC.

The V call is TRBV6-5, the J call TRBJ2-7; a possible D gene is TRBD1 (5 bases). Trimming took off 7 bases at V and 0 bases at J, with 16 bases between the two ends. Germline V gene sequence: CDR1 MNHEY, CDR2 SVGAGI. The length of the CDR3 is 15 residues. The CDR3 reads CASTQGASSSYEQYF. The DNA of the CDR3 is TGTGCCAGCACCCAAGGGGCATCGAGCTCCTACGAGCAGTACTTC.

This clone was detected once. The CDR3 is CASRDLLLGGGYTF. CDR3 nucleotides: TGTGCCAGCAGGGATCTACTATTGGGGGGAGGCTACACCTTC. The V call is TRBV6-5, the J call TRBJ1-2; tentative D call: TRBD1 (5 bases). There are 14 residues in the CDR3. Looked up from germline, CDR1 is MNHEY and CDR2 is SVGAGI. V was shortened by 6 bases and J by 8 bases, with 19 bases between the two germline ends.

The V call is TRBV5-1, the J call TRBJ2-1; no definite D call. With 4 bases removed from V and 6 bases from J, the gap between germline ends came to 23 bases. CDR1 is SGHRS, CDR2 YFSETQ, per germline. This CDR3 contains 17 residues. CDR3 sequence reads: CASSLNLRRTDLNEQFF. The CDR3 coding sequence is TGCGCCAGCAGCCTTAATCTGAGGCGTACCGACCTCAATGAGCAGTTCTTC.

The genes are TRBV6-1 and TRBJ2-3; 13 positions agree with TRBD2. CDR1 and CDR2 (germline): MNHNS, SASEGT. Losses at the gene ends were 2 bases for V and 4 bases for J; bases not matched to a gene: 0. The CDR3 runs 15 residues. For the CDR3, the DNA is TGTGCCAGCAGTGAAACTAGCGGGGGGGCAGATACGCAGTATTTT. Protein product: CASSETSGGADTQYF.